This T cell receptor beta chain was found in a study of lymphopenia after photon versus proton radiotherapy. Study results and caveats: Larger post-nadir TCR diversity loss correlated inversely with survival in deceased patients. Proton therapy kept repertoires fairly stable, unlike photons, which gained effector/memory cells. Oligoclonal CD8+ Temra expansion after nadir drove photon patients' diversity drop. Survival link was tested only in deceased patients; proton benefit remains a possibility.

Germline CDR1 is GTSNPN and CDR2 is SVGIG (reference sequence). V was trimmed by 0 bases and J by 1 base, leaving 6 bases between them. The CDR3 has 14 residues. Generated by immunoSEQ multiplex PCR, the TCRdb table keeps only in-frame clones and is missing some. The sample has 2,000 to 2,500 clones; 70% to 80% are singletons. On this clone itself: Its specificity is not known.

This receptor was obtained from a man older than 75 with cholangiocarcinoma. Sample: peripheral blood, taken from a patient treated with photon-based radiotherapy. This chain links TRBV30 with TRBJ2-2; weak D call: TRBD1 (5 bases). The CDR3 nucleotides are TGTGCCTGGAGTGTGACAGTGAACACCGGGGAGCTGTTTTTT. As protein: CAWSVTVNTGELFF.